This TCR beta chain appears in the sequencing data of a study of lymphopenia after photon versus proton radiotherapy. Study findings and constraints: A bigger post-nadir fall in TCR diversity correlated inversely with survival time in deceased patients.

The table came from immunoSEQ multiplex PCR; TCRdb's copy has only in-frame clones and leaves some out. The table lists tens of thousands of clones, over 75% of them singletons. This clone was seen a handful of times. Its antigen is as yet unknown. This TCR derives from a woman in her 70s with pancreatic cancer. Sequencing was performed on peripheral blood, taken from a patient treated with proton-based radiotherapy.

The CDR3 region has the DNA TGTGCCAGTAGTATAGACCGCGGAACCGGGGAGCTGTTTTTT. It specifies CASSIDRGTGELFF. V usage is TRBV19 and J usage is TRBJ2-2; D not resolved. CDR1 is LNHDA and CDR2 is SQIVND in the germline V gene (reference sequence). The CDR3 runs to 14 residues. The V gene lost 0 bases and the J gene lost 5 bases, with 7 bases spanning the gap.